The T cell receptor (beta chain) under discussion was sequenced for a study of blood T cells in healthy people across ages. Through a sample-barcoded 5' primer and a J-beta primer mix, a second PCR was run for 7 to 11 cycles. TCRdb reprocessed the 5' RACE reads with MiXCR, giving one entry per CDR3 protein. Here the sample spans 450,000 to 650,000 distinct CDR3 sequences, approximately 25% being singletons. Germline assignment: CDR1 MNHEY and CDR2 SVGEGT. This CDR3 is built from 12 residues. Trimming removed 3 bases at V and 9 bases at J, with 9 bases between. This sample also appeared in a second study, on T cells of mothers and their children. From that study: Sample barcodes and 2-4 random nucleotides were added by the M1S primer of the second PCR.

Sequencing was carried out using blood. The chain carries TRBV6-2 or TRBV6-3 and TRBJ2-1; D is unresolved. The TCR was taken from a boy younger than 18 in good health. CDR3 bases: TGTGCCAGCAGTTATGCAGTGGGTGAGCAGTTCTTC. Encoded protein: CASSYAVGEQFF.